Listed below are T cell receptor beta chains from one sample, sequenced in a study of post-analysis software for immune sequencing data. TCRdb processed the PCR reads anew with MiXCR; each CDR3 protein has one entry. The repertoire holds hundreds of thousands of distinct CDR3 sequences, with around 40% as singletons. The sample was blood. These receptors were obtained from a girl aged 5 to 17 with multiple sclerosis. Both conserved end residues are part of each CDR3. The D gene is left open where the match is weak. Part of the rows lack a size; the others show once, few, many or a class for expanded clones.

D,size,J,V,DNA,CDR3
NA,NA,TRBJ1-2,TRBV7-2,TGTGCCAGCAGCTTAGGGAAGGATGCTAACTATGGCTACACCTTC,CASSLGKDANYGYTF
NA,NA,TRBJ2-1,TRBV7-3,TGTGCCAGCAGCCCCCGGGCGGAGTACAATGAGCAGTTCTTC,CASSPRAEYNEQFF
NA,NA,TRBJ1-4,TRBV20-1,TGCAGTGCCCCAAATAATGAAAAACTGTTTTTT,CSAPNNEKLFF
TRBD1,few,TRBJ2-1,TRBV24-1,TGTGCCACCAGTGATGCAGGGGGCGGTGGGTTCTTC,CATSDAGGGGFF
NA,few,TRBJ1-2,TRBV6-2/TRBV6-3,TGTGCCAGCATCCGGGGGCCCTCACGCCAAACTGTCTATGGCTACACCTTC,CASIRGPSRQTVYGYTF
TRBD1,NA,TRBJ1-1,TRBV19,TGTGCCAGTAGTTCCCCCCGGACAGGCAATGATCCGAACACTGAAGCTTTCTTT,CASSSPRTGNDPNTEAFF
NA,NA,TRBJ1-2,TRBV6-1,TGTGCCAGCACCGAGGGGCAGCGGAACTATGGCTACACCTTC,CASTEGQRNYGYTF
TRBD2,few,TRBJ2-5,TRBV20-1,TGCAGTGCTAGTAGGGTAGCGGGACCTCAGGTAGGAGAGACCCAGTACTTC,CSASRVAGPQVGETQYF
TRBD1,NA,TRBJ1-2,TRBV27,TGTGCCAGCAGACGGACAGGGACCTATGGCTACACCTTC,CASRRTGTYGYTF
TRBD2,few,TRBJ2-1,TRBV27,TGTGCCAGCAGTACGGGACTAGTTCAGTTCTTC,CASSTGLVQFF
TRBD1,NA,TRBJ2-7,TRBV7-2,TGTGCCAGCGGCCGGGACAGAAGCTCCTACGAGCAGTACTTC,CASGRDRSSYEQYF
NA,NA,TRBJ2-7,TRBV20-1,TGCAGTGCTAGAGATAAACTTAAGGGAGGCTACGAGCAGTACTTC,CSARDKLKGGYEQYF
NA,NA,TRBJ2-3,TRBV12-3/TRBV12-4,TGTGCCAGCAGTGCCGTCGATACGCAGTATTTT,CASSAVDTQYF
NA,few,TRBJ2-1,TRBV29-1,TGCAGCCAAAAAATCGGTCACAATGAGCAGTTCTTC,CSQKIGHNEQFF
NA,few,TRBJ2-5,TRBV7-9,TGTGCCAGCAGCTTCCGACAGAACCACCAGGAGACCCAGTACTTC,CASSFRQNHQETQYF
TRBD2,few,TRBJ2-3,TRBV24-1,TGTGCCACCAGTGATCGCCCAGCGGGAGCCGCAGATACGCAGTATTTT,CATSDRPAGAADTQYF
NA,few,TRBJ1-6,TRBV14,TGTGCCAGCAGCCCCCTGACAGCCGATTCACCCCTCCACTTT,CASSPLTADSPLHF
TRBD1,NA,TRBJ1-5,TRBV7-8,TGTGCCAGCAGCTTAGGCAGGGGGCCCAATCAGCCCCAGCATTTT,CASSLGRGPNQPQHF
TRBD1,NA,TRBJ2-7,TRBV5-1,TGCGCCAGCAGCACGGACAGGGGGGCCTACGAGCAGTACTTC,CASSTDRGAYEQYF
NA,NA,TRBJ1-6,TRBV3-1,TGTGCCAGCAGCCGAACAGGGCCACCCCTCCACTTT,CASSRTGPPLHF
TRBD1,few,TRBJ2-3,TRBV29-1,TGCAGCGTTGCCCGACAGGGGGCGCTTCCTAATGAAAAACTGTATTTT,CSVARQGALPNEKLYF
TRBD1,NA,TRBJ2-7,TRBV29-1,TGCAGCGTTGAGGACAGGGCTTACGAGCAGTACTTC,CSVEDRAYEQYF
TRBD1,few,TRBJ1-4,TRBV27,TGTGCCAGCAGTCGGACAGGGAGTCGATCTAATGAAAAACTGTTTTTT,CASSRTGSRSNEKLFF
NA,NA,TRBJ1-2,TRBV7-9,TGTGCCAGCAGCTTAAGCCAGGGCTTCGATGGCTACACCTTC,CASSLSQGFDGYTF
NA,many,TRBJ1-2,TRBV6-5,TGTGCCAGCAAGGTCGCAGGGTATCTTTCTGGCTACACCTTC,CASKVAGYLSGYTF
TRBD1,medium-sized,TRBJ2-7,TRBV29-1,TGCAGCGTTCTGGACAGGGGAAGCCACTACGAGCAGTACTTC,CSVLDRGSHYEQYF
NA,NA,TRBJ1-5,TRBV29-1,TGCAGCGTTGCTGTTGGGGGCAATCAGCCCCAGCATTTT,CSVAVGGNQPQHF
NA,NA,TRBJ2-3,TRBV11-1,TGTGCCAGCAGCTACAGGAGGGGGCGGAATACGCAGTATTTT,CASSYRRGRNTQYF
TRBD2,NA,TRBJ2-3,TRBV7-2,TGTGCCAGCAGCCCCCGGGGACTAGTTGACTTTGGGACAGATACGCAGTATTTT,CASSPRGLVDFGTDTQYF